The 8 T cell receptor beta chains below come from one sample, sequenced in a study of blood T cell repertoires in COVID-19. Assay: immunoSEQ multiplex PCR; the TCRdb copy retains only in-frame clones and omits some. The table includes approximately 140,000 clones, 84% detected once. The specimen was peripheral blood. The source of these receptors is a man aged 65 to 85 with acute or convalescent COVID-19.

CDR3 in DNA: TGTGCCAGCACCCTGGCAGAGCGCTACAATGAGCAGTTCTTC. This codes for CASTLAERYNEQFF. The gene calls are TRBV28 and TRBJ2-1, with D uncertain. Trimming took 7 bases from V and 3 from J, leaving 13 bases between them. Germline CDR1 and CDR2: MDHEN and SYDVKM. The CDR3 consists of 14 residues.

The chain joins TRBV6-1 to TRBJ1-5; D not certain. The CDR3 has 18 residues. CDR1 MNHNS and CDR2 SASEGT come from the germline V gene. The V gene lost 1 base and the J gene lost 1 base, with 17 bases spanning the gap. The CDR3 DNA sequence: TGTGCCAGCAGTGAAGGGGTCAGGATTAAACGGAGCAATCAGCCCCAGCATTTT. Its protein is CASSEGVRIKRSNQPQHF.

This clone was recorded once. This rearrangement joins TRBV12-5 to TRBJ2-6, with TRBD2 as a possible D gene (5 bases). The ends were cut back, 2 bases at V and 0 bases at J, with 14 bases in the middle. The CDR3 has 18 residues. Germline V gene sequence: CDR1 LGHNT, CDR2 FRNRAP. CDR3 DNA sequence: TGTGCTAGTGGTTTGTTTGGACTGCCCAGCTCTGGGGCCAACGTCCTGACTTTC. Translation: CASGLFGLPSSGANVLTF.

The rearrangement uses TRBV24-1 and TRBJ2-2; 10 bases align to TRBD2. The CDR3 is 14 residues long. Germline V lookup: CDR1 KGHDR, CDR2 SFDVKD. Unmatched junction bases numbered 8, after V lost 9 bases and J lost 8 bases. Written as DNA, the CDR3 is TGTGCCACCGAAGCGGGAGGGCCACCTGGGGAGCTGTTTTTT. This codes for CATEAGGPPGELFF.

This chain links TRBV28 with TRBJ2-5; possible D gene TRBD2, 5 bases. Germline V gene lookup returns CDR1 MDHEN and CDR2 SYDVKM. Trimming pared 7 bases from V and 0 bases from J, leaving 12 bases between. The CDR3 runs 14 residues. The CDR3 is CASKSAGDQETQYF. CDR3 sequence (DNA): TGTGCCAGCAAATCAGCCGGGGACCAAGAGACCCAGTACTTC.

The chain links TRBV4-1 to TRBJ1-2; D is unclear. Trimming stripped 0 bases from V and 0 bases from J, with 8 bases between. CDR3 size: 15 residues. Germline CDR1 and CDR2: MGHRA and YSYEKL. CDR3 DNA sequence: TGCGCCAGCAGCCAAGATCTCTATGCTAACTATGGCTACACCTTC. Translating it yields CASSQDLYANYGYTF.

The chain carries TRBV5-4 and TRBJ2-2; 11 nucleotides agree with TRBD2. Germline CDR1 reads SGHNT; CDR2 reads YYREEE (reference sequence). The V and J ends lost 4 bases and 2 bases, in that order; junction bases with no gene match: 4. The CDR3 is 16 residues long. The CDR3 DNA is TGTGCCAGCAGCAAGGGACTAGCGGAAAACACCGGGGAGCTGTTTTTT. It is translated as CASSKGLAENTGELFF.

The rearrangement joins TRBV4-2 to TRBJ1-1; 8 bases are shared with TRBD1. Germline V CDR1 and CDR2: LGHNA, YNFKEQ. CDR3 size: 17 residues. Losses at the gene ends were 5 bases for V and 0 bases for J; bases not matched to a gene: 11. CDR3 coding DNA: TGTGCCAGCAGCGACCACGGGACAGGATCGGTGAACACTGAAGCTTTCTTT. Encoded protein: CASSDHGTGSVNTEAFF.